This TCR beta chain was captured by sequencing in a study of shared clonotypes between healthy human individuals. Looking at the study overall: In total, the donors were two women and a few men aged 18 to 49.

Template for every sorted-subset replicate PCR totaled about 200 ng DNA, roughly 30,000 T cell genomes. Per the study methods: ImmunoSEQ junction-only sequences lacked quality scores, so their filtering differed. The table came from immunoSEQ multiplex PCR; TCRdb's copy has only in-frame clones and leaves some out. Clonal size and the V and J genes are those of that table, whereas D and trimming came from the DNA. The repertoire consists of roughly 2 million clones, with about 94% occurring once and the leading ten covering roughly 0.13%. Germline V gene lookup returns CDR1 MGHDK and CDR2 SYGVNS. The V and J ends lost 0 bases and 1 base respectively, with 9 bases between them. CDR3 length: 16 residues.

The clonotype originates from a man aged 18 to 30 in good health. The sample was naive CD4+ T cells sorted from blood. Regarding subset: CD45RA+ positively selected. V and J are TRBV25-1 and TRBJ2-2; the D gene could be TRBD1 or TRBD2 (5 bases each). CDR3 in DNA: TGTGCCAGCAGTGAATATGAGGGGAGGAACACCGGGGAGCTGTTTTTT. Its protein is CASSEYEGRNTGELFF. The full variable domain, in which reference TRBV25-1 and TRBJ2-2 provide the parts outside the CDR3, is EADIYQTPRYLVIGTGKKITLECSQTMGHDKMYWYQQDPGMELHLIHYSYGVNSTEKGDLSSESTVSRIRTEHFPLTLESARPSHTSQYLCASSEYEGRNTGELFFGEGSRLTVL.